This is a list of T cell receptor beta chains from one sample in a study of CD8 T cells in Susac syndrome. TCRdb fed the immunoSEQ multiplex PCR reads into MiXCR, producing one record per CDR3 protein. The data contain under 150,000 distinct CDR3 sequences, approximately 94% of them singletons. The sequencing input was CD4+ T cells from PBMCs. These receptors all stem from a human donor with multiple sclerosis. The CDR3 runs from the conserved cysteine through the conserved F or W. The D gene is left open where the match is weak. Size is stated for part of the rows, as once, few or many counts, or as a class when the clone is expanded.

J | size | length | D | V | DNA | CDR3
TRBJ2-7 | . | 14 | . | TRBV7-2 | TGTGCCAGCAGTATCCGAAGGGGGATCTACGAGCAGTACTTC | CASSIRRGIYEQYF
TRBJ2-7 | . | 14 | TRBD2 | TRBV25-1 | TGTGCCAGCGCGGACGGGACTAGCGTTTACGAGCAGTACTTC | CASADGTSVYEQYF
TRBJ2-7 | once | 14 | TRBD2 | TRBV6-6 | TGTGCCAGCAGTTCGGGGGGGCGTAGCTACGAGCAGTACTTC | CASSSGGRSYEQYF
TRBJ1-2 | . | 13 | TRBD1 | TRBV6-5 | TGTGCCAGCAACCAGGGGGACACCTATGGCTACACCTTC | CASNQGDTYGYTF
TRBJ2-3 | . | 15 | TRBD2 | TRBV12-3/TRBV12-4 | TGTGCCAGCAGTTTTGGCGGGGGGCCCACAGATACGCAGTATTTT | CASSFGGGPTDTQYF
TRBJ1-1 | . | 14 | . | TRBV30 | TGTGCCTGGAATCGTGGGGGGGGGAACACTGAAGCTTTCTTT | CAWNRGGGNTEAFF
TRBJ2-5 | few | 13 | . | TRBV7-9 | TGTGCCAGCAGCCGGGGACAACAAGAGACCCAGTACTTC | CASSRGQQETQYF
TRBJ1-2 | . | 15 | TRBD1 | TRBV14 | TGTGCCAGCAGCCAGACCCGACAGGGACCCTATGGCTACACCTTC | CASSQTRQGPYGYTF
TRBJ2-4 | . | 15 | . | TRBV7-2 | TGTGCCAGCAGCCTCGAACAGGGAGCCAAAAACATTCAGTACTTC | CASSLEQGAKNIQYF
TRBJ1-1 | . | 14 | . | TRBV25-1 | TGTGCCAGCAGTGAAGCACCGGGAGGGACTGAAGCTTTCTTT | CASSEAPGGTEAFF
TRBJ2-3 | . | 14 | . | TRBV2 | TGTGCCAGTAGTGATGTGCGGGGCACAGATACGCAGTATTTT | CASSDVRGTDTQYF
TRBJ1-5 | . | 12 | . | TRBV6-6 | TGTGCCAGCAACCCCGGAGGACAGCCCCAGCATTTT | CASNPGGQPQHF
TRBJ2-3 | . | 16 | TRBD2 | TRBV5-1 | TGCGCCAGCAGCCGGGGGGGGTCAACTAGCACAGATACGCAGTATTTT | CASSRGGSTSTDTQYF
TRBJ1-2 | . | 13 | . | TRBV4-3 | TGCGCCAGCAGCCAAGGGGTCGGATATGGCTACACCTTC | CASSQGVGYGYTF
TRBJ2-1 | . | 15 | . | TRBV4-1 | TGCGCCAGCAGCCGCTTGGGTCTCTCCCCCAATGAGCAGTTCTTC | CASSRLGLSPNEQFF
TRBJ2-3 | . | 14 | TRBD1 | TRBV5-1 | TGCGCCAGCAGCTTCAGGGACAGGGCGGATACGCAGTATTTT | CASSFRDRADTQYF
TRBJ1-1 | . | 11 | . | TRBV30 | TGTGCCTGGAGTTTGAACACTGAAGCTTTCTTT | CAWSLNTEAFF
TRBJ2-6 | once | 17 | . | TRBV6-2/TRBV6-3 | TGTGCCAGCAGTTATGAGCCCCCCGTCTCTGGGGCCAACGTCCTGACTTTC | CASSYEPPVSGANVLTF
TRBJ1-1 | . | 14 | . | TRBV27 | TGTGCCAGCAGTTACGCGCTCCAGAGGACTGAAGCTTTCTTT | CASSYALQRTEAFF
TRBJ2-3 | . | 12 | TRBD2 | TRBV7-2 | TGTGCCAGCAGCTTACTTCTAGCGGGACTGTATTTT | CASSLLLAGLYF
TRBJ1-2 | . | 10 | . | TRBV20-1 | TGCAGTGCGCGGCCCGATGGCTACACCTTC | CSARPDGYTF
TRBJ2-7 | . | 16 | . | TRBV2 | TGTGCCAGCAGAAACCTCCGGGACTTGAGCTCCTACGAGCAGTACTTC | CASRNLRDLSSYEQYF
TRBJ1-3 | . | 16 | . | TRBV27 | TGTGCCAGCAGTCCAATCACAGGGATCTCTGGAAACACCATATATTTT | CASSPITGISGNTIYF
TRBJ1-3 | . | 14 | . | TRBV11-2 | TGTGCCAGCAGCTCCCTCGCCGGACGAAACACCATATATTTT | CASSSLAGRNTIYF
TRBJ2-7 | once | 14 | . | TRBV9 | TGTGCCAGCAGCGTGAAGGGTGAGGACTACGAGCAGTACTTC | CASSVKGEDYEQYF
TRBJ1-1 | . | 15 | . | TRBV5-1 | TGCGCCAGCAGCTTGGAGGCCAGAACAAGGCCTGAAGCTTTCTTT | CASSLEARTRPEAFF
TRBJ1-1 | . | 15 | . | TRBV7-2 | TGTGCCAGCAGCTTAGGGGGGAGACGGAACACTGAAGCTTTCTTT | CASSLGGRRNTEAFF
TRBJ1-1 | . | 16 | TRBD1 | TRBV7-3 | TGTGCCAGCAGCCCCCCGACAGGGGGCCGGAACACTGAAGCTTTCTTT | CASSPPTGGRNTEAFF
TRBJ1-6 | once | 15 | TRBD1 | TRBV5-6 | TGTGCCAGCAGCTCCCCGGGACAGGCACGTTCACCCCTCCACTTT | CASSSPGQARSPLHF
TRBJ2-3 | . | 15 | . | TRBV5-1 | TGCGCCAGCAGCCTGGGGGCCCAGGGTGCAGATACGCAGTATTTT | CASSLGAQGADTQYF
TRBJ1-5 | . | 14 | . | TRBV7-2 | TGTGCCAGCAGCTTGGTCGACGGCAATCAGCCCCAGCATTTT | CASSLVDGNQPQHF
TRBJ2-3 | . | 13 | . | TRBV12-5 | TGTGCTAGTTTGTACGGGAGCACAGATACGCAGTATTTT | CASLYGSTDTQYF
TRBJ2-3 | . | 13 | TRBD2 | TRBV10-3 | TGTGCCACCATTAGCGGGAGCACAGATACGCAGTATTTT | CATISGSTDTQYF
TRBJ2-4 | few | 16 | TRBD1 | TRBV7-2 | TGTGCCAGCAGCTCACGACAGGGGTTGGCCAAAAACATTCAGTACTTC | CASSSRQGLAKNIQYF
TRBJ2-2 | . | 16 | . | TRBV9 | TGTGCCAGCAGCCCTCAAGGGAGATTGGACACCGGGGAGCTGTTTTTT | CASSPQGRLDTGELFF
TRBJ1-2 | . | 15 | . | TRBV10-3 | TGTGCCATCAGTGAGTCGGGGGGGGCAGCCTATGGCTACACCTTC | CAISESGGAAYGYTF
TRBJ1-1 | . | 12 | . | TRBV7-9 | TGTGCCAGCAGCGAGCCATATGATGAAGCTTTCTTT | CASSEPYDEAFF
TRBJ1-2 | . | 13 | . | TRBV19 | TGTGCCACCCAGCCTGCCTCTGGCTATGGCTACACCTTC | CATQPASGYGYTF
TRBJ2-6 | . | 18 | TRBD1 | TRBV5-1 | TGCGCCAGCAGCTTGTTCGGACAGGGGGCGGGTGGGGCCAACGTCCTGACTTTC | CASSLFGQGAGGANVLTF
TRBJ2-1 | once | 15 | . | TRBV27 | TGTGCCGTTCAGGGTGGGGGGAGCTCCTACAATGAGCAGTTCTTC | CAVQGGGSSYNEQFF
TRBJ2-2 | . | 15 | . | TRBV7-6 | TGTGCCAGCGAAGAGCTCCGACAGAGCTTCGGGGAGCTGTTTTTT | CASEELRQSFGELFF
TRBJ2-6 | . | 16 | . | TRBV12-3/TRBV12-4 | TGTGCCAGCAGTTTAAGAAGCCTCTCTGGGGCCAACGTCCTGACTTTC | CASSLRSLSGANVLTF
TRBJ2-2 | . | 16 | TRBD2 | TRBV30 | TGTGCCTGGAGTCCCTGGGGGGGGAGAAACACCGGGGAGCTGTTTTTT | CAWSPWGGRNTGELFF